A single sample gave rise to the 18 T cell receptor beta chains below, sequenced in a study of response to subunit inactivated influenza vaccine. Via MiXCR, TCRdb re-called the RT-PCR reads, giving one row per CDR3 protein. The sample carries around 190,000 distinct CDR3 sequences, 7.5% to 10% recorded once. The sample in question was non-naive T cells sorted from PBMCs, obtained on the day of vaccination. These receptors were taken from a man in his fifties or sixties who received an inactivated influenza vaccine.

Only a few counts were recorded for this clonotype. The CDR3: CASRWGSVRTDTQYF. The CDR3 DNA sequence: TGTGCCAGCAGATGGGGAAGTGTGCGCACAGATACGCAGTATTTT. The chain joins TRBV11-2 to TRBJ2-3; D gene unclear. Germline lookup yields CDR1 SGHAT and CDR2 FQNNGV. The CDR3 loop spans 15 amino acids. V was clipped by 6 bases and J by 1 base, with 14 bases between them. Drawing the rest from reference TRBV11-2 and TRBJ2-3, the complete variable domain is EAGVAQSPRYKIIEKRQSVAFWCNPISGHATLYWYQQILGQGPKLLIQFQNNGVVDDSQLPKDRFSAERLKGVDSTLKIQPAKLEDSAVYLCASRWGSVRTDTQYFGPGTRLTVL.

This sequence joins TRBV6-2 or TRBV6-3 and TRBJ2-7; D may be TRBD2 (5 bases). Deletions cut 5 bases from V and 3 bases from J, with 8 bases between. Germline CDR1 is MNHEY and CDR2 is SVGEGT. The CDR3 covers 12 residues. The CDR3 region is CASSPRDYEQYF. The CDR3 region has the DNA TGTGCCAGCAGTCCCCGGGACTACGAGCAGTACTTC.

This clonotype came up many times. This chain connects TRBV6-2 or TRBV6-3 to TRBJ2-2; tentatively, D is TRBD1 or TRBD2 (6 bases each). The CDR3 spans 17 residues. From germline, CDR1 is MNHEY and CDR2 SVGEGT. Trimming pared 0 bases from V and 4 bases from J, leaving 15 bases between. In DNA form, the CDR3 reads TGTGCCAGCAGTTACTCCAAAGGGGGACTTTCCACCGGGGAGCTGTTTTTT. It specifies CASSYSKGGLSTGELFF.

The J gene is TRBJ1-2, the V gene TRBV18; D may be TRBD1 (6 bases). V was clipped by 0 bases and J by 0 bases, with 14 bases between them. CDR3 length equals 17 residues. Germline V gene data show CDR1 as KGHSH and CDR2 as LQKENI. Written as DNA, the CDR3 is TGTGCCAGCTCACCACCCCAGGGGCAAAAAGCTAACTATGGCTACACCTTC. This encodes CASSPPQGQKANYGYTF.

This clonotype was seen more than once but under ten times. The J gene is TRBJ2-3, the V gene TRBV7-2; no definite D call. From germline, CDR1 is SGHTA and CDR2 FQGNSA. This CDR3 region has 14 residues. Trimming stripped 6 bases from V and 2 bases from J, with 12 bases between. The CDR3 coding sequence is TGTGCCAGCAGACTACAGCTATCCACAGATACGCAGTATTTT. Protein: CASRLQLSTDTQYF.

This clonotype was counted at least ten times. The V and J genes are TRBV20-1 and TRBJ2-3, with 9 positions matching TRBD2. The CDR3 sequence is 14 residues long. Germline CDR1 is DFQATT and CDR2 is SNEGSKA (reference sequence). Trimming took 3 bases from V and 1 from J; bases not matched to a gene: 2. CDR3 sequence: CSASRTSGTDTQYF. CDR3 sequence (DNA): TGCAGTGCTAGTCGGACTAGCGGCACAGATACGCAGTATTTT.

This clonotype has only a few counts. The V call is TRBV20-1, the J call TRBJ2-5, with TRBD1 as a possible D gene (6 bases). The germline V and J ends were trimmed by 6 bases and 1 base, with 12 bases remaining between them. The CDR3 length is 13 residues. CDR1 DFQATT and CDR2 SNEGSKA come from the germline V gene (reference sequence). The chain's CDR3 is CSATKTGQETQYF. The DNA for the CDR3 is TGCAGTGCCACAAAGACAGGCCAAGAGACCCAGTACTTC.

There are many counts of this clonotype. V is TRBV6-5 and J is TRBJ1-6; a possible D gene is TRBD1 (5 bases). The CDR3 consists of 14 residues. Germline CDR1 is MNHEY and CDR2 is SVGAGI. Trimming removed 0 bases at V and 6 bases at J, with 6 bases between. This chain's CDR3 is CASSYSGTNSPLHF. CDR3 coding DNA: TGTGCCAGCAGTTACTCAGGGACTAATTCACCCCTCCACTTT.

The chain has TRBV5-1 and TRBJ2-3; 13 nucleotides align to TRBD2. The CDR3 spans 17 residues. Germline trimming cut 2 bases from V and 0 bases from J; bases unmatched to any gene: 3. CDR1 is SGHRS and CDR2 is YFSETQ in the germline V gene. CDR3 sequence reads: CASSFTTSGGSTDTQYF. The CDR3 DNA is TGCGCCAGCAGCTTTACGACTAGCGGGGGGAGCACAGATACGCAGTATTTT.

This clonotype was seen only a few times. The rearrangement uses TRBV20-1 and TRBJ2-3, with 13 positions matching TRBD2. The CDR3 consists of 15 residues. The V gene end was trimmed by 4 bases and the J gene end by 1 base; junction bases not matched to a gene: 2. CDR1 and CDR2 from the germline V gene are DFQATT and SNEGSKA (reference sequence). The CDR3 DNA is TGCAGTGCTATCGGACTAGCGGGGGGCACAGATACGCAGTATTTT. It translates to CSAIGLAGGTDTQYF.

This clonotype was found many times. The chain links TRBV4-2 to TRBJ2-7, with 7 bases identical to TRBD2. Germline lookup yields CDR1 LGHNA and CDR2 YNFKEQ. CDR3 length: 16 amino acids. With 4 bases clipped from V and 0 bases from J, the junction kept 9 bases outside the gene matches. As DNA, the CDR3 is TGTGCCAGCAGCCGATCCGCCGGGGGGAGCTCCTACGAGCAGTACTTC. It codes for CASSRSAGGSSYEQYF.

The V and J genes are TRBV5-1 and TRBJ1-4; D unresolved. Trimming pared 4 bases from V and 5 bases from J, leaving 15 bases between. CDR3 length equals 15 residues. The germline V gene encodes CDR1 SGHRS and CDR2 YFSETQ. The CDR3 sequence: CASSPARALNEKLFF. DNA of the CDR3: TGCGCCAGCAGCCCAGCCCGGGCTTTGAATGAAAAACTGTTTTTT.

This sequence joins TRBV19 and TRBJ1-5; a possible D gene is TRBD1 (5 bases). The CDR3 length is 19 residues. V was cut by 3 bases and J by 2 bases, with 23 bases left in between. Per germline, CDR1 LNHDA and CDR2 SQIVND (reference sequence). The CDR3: CASSIGARRSVLGNQPQHF. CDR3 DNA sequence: TGTGCCAGTAGTATCGGGGCCAGGCGATCTGTACTTGGCAATCAGCCCCAGCATTTT.

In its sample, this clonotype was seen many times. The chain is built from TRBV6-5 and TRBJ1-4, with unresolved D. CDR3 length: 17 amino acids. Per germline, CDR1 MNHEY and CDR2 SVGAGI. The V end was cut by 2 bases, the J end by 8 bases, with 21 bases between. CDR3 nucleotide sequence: TGTGCCAGCAGTTACGGGCAGAGGTCGGCGAAAGGGGAAAAACTGTTTTTT. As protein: CASSYGQRSAKGEKLFF.

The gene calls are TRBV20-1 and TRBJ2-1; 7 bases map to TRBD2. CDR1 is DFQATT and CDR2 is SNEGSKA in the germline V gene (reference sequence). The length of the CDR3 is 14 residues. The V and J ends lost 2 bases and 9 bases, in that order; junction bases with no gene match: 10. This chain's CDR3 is CSARPLAAHGEQFF. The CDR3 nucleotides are TGCAGTGCTAGACCGCTAGCGGCCCACGGTGAGCAGTTCTTC.

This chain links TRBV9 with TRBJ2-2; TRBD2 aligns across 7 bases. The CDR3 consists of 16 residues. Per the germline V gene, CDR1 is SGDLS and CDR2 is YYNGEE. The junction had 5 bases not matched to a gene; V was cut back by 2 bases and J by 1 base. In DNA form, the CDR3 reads TGTGCCAGCAGCGTCGGGGACTACCAGAACACCGGGGAGCTGTTTTTT. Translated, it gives CASSVGDYQNTGELFF.

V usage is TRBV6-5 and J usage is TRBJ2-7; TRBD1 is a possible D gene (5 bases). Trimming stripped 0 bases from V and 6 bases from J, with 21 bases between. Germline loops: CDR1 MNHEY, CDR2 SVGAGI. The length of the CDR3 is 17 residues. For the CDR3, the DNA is TGTGCCAGCAGTTACTCCGGTTCAAGTCAGGGCCGACGCGAGCAGTACTTC. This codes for CASSYSGSSQGRREQYF.

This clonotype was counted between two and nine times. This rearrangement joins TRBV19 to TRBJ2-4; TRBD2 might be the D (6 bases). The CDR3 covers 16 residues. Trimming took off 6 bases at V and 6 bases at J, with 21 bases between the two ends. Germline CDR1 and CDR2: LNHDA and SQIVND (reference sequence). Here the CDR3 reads CASRDGGMAWGNIQYF. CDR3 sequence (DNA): TGTGCCAGTAGGGATGGAGGGATGGCTTGGGGAAACATTCAGTACTTC.